Listed here are 6 T cell receptor beta chains from one sample, sequenced in a study of T cells after yellow fever vaccination. One entry per CDR3 protein, called by TCRdb with MiXCR from the 5' RACE reads. Here the sample spans some 340,000 distinct CDR3 sequences, about 11% being singletons. The starting material was CD4+ T cells sorted from PBMCs, obtained 45 days after the yellow fever booster vaccination. The receptors originated from a man between 18 and 29 years old who received the YFV17D yellow fever vaccine.

This clonotype was found a few times. The chain has TRBV29-1 and TRBJ2-2, with a possible D match to TRBD1 (5 bases). The V and J ends lost 2 bases and 1 base respectively, with 8 bases between them. There are 14 residues in the CDR3. Germline values: CDR1 SQVTM, CDR2 ANQGSEA. The CDR3 region has the DNA TGCAGCGTTGAACCCCAGGGGAACACCGGGGAGCTGTTTTTT. Its protein is CSVEPQGNTGELFF.

This clonotype has at least ten counts. V and J are TRBV7-9 and TRBJ1-3; D possibly corresponds to TRBD1 (5 bases). Trimming shortened V by 3 bases and J by 0 bases, and 12 bases separated the two germline ends. Germline-derived CDR1 and CDR2 are SEHNR and FQNEAQ (reference sequence). This CDR3 has 16 residues. The DNA for the CDR3 is TGTGCCAGCAGCTTCCGCGGACATCTCTCTGGAAACACCATATATTTT. It translates to CASSFRGHLSGNTIYF.

V and J are TRBV7-2 and TRBJ1-1; D gene ambiguous. Between the trimmed V and J ends, which lost 4 bases and 1 base, there was a span of 13 bases. Germline assignment: CDR1 SGHTA and CDR2 FQGNSA. The CDR3 totals 15 residues. The CDR3 loop is CASSSKPRGNTEAFF. CDR3 nucleotides: TGTGCCAGCAGCTCCAAACCCCGTGGGAACACTGAAGCTTTCTTT. Full variable domain (missing parts from reference TRBV7-2 and TRBJ1-1): GAGVSQSPSNKVTEKGKDVELRCDPISGHTALYWYRQSLGQGLEFLIYFQGNSAPDKSGLPSDRFSAERTGGSVSTLTIQRTQQEDSAVYLCASSSKPRGNTEAFFGQGTRLTVV.

The chain joins TRBV5-6 to TRBJ2-1; tentatively, D is TRBD1 or TRBD2 (5 bases each). The CDR3 loop spans 15 amino acids. CDR1 and CDR2 (germline): SGHDT, YYEEEE. Trimming cost V 3 bases and J 4 bases, with 14 bases left between them. CDR3: CASSSNGAGYNEQFF. CDR3 bases: TGTGCCAGCAGCTCCAACGGGGCCGGTTACAATGAGCAGTTCTTC.

The chain has TRBV6-2 or TRBV6-3 and TRBJ2-1; D not certain. Germline lookup yields CDR1 MNHEY and CDR2 SVGEGT. V lost 0 bases, J lost 6 bases, and 12 bases lay in between. CDR3 size: 15 residues. The CDR3 DNA reads as TGTGCCAGCAGTTACTCTCAAGTGTATAGCAATGAGCAGTTCTTC. Its translation is CASSYSQVYSNEQFF.

A few counts support this clonotype. The chain employs TRBV6-2 or TRBV6-3 and TRBJ1-1; D is uncertain. The germline CDR1 and CDR2 sequences are MNHEY and SVGEGT. Trimming left V 2 bases short and J 4 bases short, with 17 bases between. The CDR3 covers 16 residues. The CDR3 loop is CASSYGSGSVGTEAFF. CDR3 coding DNA: TGTGCCAGCAGTTACGGGTCGGGTAGCGTCGGCACTGAAGCTTTCTTT.